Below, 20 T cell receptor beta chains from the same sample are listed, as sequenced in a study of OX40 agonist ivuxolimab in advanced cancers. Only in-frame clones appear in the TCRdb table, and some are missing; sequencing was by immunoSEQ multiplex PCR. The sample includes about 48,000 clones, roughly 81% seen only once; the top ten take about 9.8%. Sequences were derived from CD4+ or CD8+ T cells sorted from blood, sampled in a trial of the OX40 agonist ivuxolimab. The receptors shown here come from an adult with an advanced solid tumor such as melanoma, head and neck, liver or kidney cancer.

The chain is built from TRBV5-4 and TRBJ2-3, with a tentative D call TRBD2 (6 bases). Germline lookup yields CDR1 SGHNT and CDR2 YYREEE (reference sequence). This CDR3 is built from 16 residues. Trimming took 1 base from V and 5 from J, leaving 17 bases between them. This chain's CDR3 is CASSLSLGTPQDTQYF. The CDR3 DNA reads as TGTGCCAGCAGCTTGAGTCTAGGGACTCCCCAAGATACGCAGTATTTT.

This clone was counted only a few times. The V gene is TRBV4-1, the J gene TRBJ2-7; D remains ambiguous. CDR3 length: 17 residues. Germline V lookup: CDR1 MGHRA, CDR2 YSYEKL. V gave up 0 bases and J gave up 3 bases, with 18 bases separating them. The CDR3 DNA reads TGCGCCAGCAGCCAAGATAGGTCCGGCGGTATAAGCTACGAGCAGTACTTC. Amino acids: CASSQDRSGGISYEQYF.

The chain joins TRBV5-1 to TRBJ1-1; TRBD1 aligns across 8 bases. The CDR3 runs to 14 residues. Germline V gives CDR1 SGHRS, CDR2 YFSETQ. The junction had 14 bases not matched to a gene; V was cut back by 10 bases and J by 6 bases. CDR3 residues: CAGGTGEPGSEAFF. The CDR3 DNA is TGCGCCGGAGGGACAGGCGAACCAGGATCTGAAGCTTTCTTT.

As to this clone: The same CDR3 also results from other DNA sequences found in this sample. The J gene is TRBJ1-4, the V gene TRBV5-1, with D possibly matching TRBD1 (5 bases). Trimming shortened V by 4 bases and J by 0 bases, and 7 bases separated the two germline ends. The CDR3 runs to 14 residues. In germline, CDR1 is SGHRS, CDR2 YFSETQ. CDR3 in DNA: TGCGCCAGCAGCACGGGGGCAACTAATGAAAAACTGTTTTTT. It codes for CASSTGATNEKLFF.

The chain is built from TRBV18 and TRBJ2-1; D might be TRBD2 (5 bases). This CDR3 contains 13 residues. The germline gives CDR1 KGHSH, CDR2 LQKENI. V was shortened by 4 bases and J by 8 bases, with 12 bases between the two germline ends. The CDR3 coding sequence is TGTGCCAGCTCACGATCGCTGAGGGATGAGCAGTTCTTC. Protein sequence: CASSRSLRDEQFF.

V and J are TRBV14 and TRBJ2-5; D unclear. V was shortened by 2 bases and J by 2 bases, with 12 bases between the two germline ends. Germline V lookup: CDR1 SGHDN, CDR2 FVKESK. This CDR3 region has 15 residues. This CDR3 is CASSQQLGRQETQYF. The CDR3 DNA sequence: TGTGCCAGCAGCCAACAGCTGGGCAGACAAGAGACCCAGTACTTC. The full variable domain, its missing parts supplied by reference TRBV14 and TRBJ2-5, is EAGVTQFPSHSVIEKGQTVTLRCDPISGHDNLYWYRRVMGKEIKFLLHFVKESKQDESGMPNNRFLAERTGGTYSTLKVQPAELEDSGVYFCASSQQLGRQETQYFGPGTRLLVL.

The CDR3 here is CAWRRSYEQYF. DNA for the CDR3: TGTGCCTGGAGGAGGTCCTACGAGCAGTACTTC. The chain carries TRBV30 and TRBJ2-7; D not resolved. The germline V and J ends were trimmed by 3 bases and 1 base, with 4 bases remaining between them. Germline assignment: CDR1 GTSNPN and CDR2 SVGIG (reference sequence). The CDR3 contains 11 residues.

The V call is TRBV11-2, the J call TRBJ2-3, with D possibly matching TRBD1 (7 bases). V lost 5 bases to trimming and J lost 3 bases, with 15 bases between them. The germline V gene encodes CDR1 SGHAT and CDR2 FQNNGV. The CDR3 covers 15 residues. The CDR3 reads CASSPTGRRTDTQYF. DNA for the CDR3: TGTGCCAGCAGCCCGACAGGGAGGAGAACAGATACGCAGTATTTT.

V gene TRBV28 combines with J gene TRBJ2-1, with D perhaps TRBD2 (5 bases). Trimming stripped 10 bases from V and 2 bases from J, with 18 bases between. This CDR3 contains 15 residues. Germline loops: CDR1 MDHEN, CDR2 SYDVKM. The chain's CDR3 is CATMERTGTYNEQFF. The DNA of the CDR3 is TGTGCCACCATGGAACGGACTGGCACCTACAATGAGCAGTTCTTC.

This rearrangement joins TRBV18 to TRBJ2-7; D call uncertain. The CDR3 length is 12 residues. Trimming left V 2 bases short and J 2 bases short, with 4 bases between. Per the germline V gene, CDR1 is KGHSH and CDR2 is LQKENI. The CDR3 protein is CASSPGAYEQYF. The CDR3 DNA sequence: TGTGCCAGCTCACCAGGGGCCTACGAGCAGTACTTC.

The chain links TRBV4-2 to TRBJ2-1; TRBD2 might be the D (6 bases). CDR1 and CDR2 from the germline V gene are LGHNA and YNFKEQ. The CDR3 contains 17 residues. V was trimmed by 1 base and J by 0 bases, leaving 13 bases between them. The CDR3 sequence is CASSQGGSGDSYNEQFF. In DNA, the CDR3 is TGTGCCAGCAGCCAAGGGGGTAGCGGTGACTCCTACAATGAGCAGTTCTTC.

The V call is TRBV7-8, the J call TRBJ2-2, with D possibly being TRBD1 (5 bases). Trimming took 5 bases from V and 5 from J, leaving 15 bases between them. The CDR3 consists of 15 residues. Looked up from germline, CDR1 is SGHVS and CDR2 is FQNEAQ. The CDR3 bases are TGTGCCAGCAGCCCGCGCAGGGTTCGGACCGGGGAGCTGTTTTTT. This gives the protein CASSPRRVRTGELFF.

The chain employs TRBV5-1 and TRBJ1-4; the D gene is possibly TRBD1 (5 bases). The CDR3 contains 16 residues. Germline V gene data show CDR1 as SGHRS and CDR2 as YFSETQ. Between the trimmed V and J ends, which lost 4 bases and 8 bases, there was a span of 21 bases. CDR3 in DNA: TGCGCCAGCAGCCCGACCCCACAGGAGATTTTCGAAAAACTGTTTTTT. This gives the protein CASSPTPQEIFEKLFF.

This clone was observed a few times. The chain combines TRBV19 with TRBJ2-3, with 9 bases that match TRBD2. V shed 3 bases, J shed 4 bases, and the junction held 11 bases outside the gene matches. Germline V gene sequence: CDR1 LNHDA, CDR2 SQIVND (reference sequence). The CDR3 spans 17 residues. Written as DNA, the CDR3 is TGTGCCAGTAGTATCGACCCGGGAACTAGCGGGTCAGATACGCAGTATTTT. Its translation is CASSIDPGTSGSDTQYF.

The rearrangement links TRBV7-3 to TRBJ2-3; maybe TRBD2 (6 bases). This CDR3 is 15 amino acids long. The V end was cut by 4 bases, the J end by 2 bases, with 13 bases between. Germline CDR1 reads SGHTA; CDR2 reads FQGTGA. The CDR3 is CASSSAGTSTDTQYF. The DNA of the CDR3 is TGTGCCAGCAGCTCCGCGGGGACTTCCACAGATACGCAGTATTTT.

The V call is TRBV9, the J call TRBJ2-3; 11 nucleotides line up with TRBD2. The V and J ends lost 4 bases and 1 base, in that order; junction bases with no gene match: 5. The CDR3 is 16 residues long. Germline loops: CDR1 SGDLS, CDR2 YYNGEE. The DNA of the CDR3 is TGTGCCAGCAGCTCCGAACTAGCGGGGGGCACAGATACGCAGTATTTT. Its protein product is CASSSELAGGTDTQYF. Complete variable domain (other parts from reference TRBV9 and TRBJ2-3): DSGVTQTPKHLITATGQRVTLRCSPRSGDLSVYWYQQSLDQGLQFLIQYYNGEERAKGNILERFSAQQFPDLHSELNLSSLELGDSALYFCASSSELAGGTDTQYFGPGTRLTVL.

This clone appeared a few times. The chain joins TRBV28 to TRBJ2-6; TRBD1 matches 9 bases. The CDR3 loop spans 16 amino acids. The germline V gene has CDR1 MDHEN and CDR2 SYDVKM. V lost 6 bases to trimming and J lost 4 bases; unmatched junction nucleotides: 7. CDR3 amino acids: CASRVNRGRGANVLTF. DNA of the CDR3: TGTGCCAGCAGGGTCAACAGGGGGCGAGGGGCCAACGTCCTGACTTTC.

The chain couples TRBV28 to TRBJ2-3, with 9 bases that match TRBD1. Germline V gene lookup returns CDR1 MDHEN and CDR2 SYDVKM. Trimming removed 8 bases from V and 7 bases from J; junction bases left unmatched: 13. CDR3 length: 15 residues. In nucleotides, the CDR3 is TGTGCCAGCTATTCACAGGGGGCAGCTGGATATACGCAGTATTTT. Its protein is CASYSQGAAGYTQYF.

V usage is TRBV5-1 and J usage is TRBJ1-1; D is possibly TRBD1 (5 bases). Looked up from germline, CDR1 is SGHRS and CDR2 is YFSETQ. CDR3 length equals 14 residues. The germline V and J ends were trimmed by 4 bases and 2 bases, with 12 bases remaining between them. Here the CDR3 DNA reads TGCGCCAGCAGCCAGGCAGGACAAAACACTGAAGCTTTCTTT. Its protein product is CASSQAGQNTEAFF.

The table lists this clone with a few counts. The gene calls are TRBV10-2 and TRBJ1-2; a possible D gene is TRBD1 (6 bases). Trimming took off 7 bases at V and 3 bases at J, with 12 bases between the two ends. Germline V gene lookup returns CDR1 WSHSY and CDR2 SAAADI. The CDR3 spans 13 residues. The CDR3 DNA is TGCGCCAGCACCCGGACAGCCGACTATGGCTACACCTTC. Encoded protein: CASTRTADYGYTF.